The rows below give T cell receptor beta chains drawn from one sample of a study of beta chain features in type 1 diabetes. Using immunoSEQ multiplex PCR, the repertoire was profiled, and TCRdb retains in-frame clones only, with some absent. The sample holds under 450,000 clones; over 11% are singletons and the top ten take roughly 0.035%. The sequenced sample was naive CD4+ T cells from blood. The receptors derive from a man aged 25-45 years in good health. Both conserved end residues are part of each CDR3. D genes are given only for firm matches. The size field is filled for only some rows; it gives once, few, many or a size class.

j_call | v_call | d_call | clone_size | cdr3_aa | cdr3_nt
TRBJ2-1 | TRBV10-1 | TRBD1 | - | CASGDSDNEQFF | TGCGCCAGTGGGGACAGCGACAATGAGCAGTTCTTC
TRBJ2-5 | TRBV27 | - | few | CASSFYGAQETQYF | TGTGCCAGCAGTTTTTACGGGGCACAAGAGACCCAGTACTTC
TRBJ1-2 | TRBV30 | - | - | CAWSLGDRELYGYTF | TGTGCCTGGAGTCTCGGGGACCGAGAACTATATGGCTACACCTTC
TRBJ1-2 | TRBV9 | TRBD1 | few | CASSEGGANYGYTF | TGTGCCAGCAGCGAAGGGGGCGCTAATTATGGCTACACCTTC
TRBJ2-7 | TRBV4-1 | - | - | CASSQGTPRSYEQYF | TGCGCCAGCAGCCAGGGGACCCCCCGTTCCTACGAGCAGTACTTC
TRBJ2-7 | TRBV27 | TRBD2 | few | CASSFRAGGLPYEQYF | TGTGCCAGCAGTTTCCGAGCGGGGGGCCTCCCCTACGAGCAGTACTTC
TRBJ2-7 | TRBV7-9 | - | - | CASSDPRQVSYEQYF | TGTGCCAGCAGCGATCCCCGACAGGTTAGCTACGAGCAGTACTTC
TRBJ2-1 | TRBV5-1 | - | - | CASSLVSGQTRNEQFF | TGCGCCAGCAGCTTGGTGTCGGGACAAACGAGGAATGAGCAGTTCTTC
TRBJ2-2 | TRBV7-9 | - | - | CASSLAGSTGELFF | TGTGCCAGCAGCTTAGCCGGGAGCACCGGGGAGCTGTTTTTT
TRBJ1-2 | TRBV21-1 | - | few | CASIHPHLYGYTF | TGTGCCAGCATTCACCCGCATCTCTATGGCTACACCTTC
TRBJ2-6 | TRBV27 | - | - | CASSLSTGGSSGANVLTF | TGTGCCAGCAGTTTATCCACAGGCGGAAGCTCTGGGGCCAACGTCCTGACTTTC
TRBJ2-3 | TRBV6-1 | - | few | CASSEAGSTDTQYF | TGTGCCAGCAGTGAAGCGGGCTCCACAGATACGCAGTATTTT
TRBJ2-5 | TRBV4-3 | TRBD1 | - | CASSQEGTGPETQYF | TGCGCCAGCAGCCAAGAAGGGACAGGTCCAGAGACCCAGTACTTC
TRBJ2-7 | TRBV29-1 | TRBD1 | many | CSVEKTGKSYEQYF | TGCAGCGTTGAGAAGACAGGGAAATCCTACGAGCAGTACTTC
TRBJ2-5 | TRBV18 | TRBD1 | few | CASSPTGGETQYF | TGTGCCAGCTCACCGACAGGGGGAGAGACCCAGTACTTC
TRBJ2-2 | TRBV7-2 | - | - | CASRVNTGELFF | TGTGCCAGCAGGGTGAACACCGGGGAGCTGTTTTTT
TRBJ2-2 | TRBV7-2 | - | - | CASSRKGGTGELFF | TGTGCCAGCAGCCGGAAAGGGGGCACCGGGGAGCTGTTTTTT
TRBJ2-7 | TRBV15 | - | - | CAHGQSYEQYF | TGTGCCCATGGACAGTCCTACGAGCAGTACTTC
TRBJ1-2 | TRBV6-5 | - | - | CASSYSRANYGYTF | TGTGCCAGCAGTTACTCACGGGCTAACTATGGCTACACCTTC
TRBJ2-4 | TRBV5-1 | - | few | CASSLAWDFGKNIQYF | TGCGCCAGCAGCTTGGCCTGGGATTTTGGCAAAAACATTCAGTACTTC
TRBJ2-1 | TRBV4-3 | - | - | CASSQDLRTNEQFF | TGCGCCAGCAGCCAAGATTTGCGGACCAATGAGCAGTTCTTC
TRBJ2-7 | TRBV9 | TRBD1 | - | CASSVGQGAAEQYF | TGTGCCAGCAGCGTAGGGCAGGGGGCTGCCGAGCAGTACTTC
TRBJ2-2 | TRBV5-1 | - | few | CASSFSGRNTGELFF | TGCGCCAGCAGCTTTTCGGGGCGCAACACCGGGGAGCTGTTTTTT
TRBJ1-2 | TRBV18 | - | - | CASSQDRSYGYTF | TGTGCCAGCTCCCAGGACAGATCCTATGGCTACACCTTC
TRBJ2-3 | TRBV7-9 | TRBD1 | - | CASNQYRGQFPDTQYF | TGTGCCAGCAACCAATACAGGGGGCAGTTTCCAGATACGCAGTATTTT